This is a list of T cell receptor beta chains from one sample in a study of blood T cell repertoires in COVID-19. Repertoires were generated with immunoSEQ multiplex PCR, while TCRdb's copy carries only in-frame clones and drops some. In the table there are 280,000 or so clones, around 87% of which are singletons. Source material: peripheral blood. The receptor set was obtained from a woman between 25 and 40 years old who had recovered from COVID-19. Each CDR3 is given with its conserved first and last residue.

>TRBV28|TRBJ2-3
CASSSISGPSTDTQYF
>TRBV21-1|TRBJ1-1
CASSKVRESGNTEAFF
>TRBV19|TRBJ2-4
CASSIAADRLNIQYF
>TRBV7-9|TRBJ2-7
CASSSSGTPYEQYF
>TRBV27|TRBJ2-2
CASSSGLNTGELFF
>TRBV9|TRBJ2-1
CASSNSVSLAVSSYNEQFF
>TRBV11-3|TRBJ2-1
CASSPDSRPYNEQFF
>TRBV18|TRBJ2-5
CASSPLERETQYF
>TRBV5-1|TRBJ2-7
CASSLGVLAGVSEQYF
>TRBV7-2|TRBJ2-1
CASSLSGSGLGAGEQFF
>TRBV4-1|TRBJ2-1
CASSQGGWPSPDEQFF
>TRBV10-3|TRBJ2-5
CAISAVASGRYQETQYF
>TRBV6-1|TRBJ2-7
CASSDGGAQYF
>TRBV3-1/TRBV3-2|TRBJ1-1
CASSRGNTEAFF
>TRBV15|TRBJ1-4
CATSRVPGAINEKLFF
>TRBV5-1|TRBJ1-4
CASSAVPGQGSSEKLFF
>TRBV6-6|TRBJ2-1
CASTQDRDNEQFF
>TRBV28|TRBJ2-7
CASTPLSTAYEQYF
>TRBV6-5|TRBJ1-1
CASSYSMTGATAEAFF
>TRBV7-6|TRBJ2-5
CASSLVVSAAETQYF
>TRBV12-3/TRBV12-4|TRBJ1-2
CASSLQQTNYTF
>TRBV11-2|TRBJ2-1
CASSFYAGIYNEQFF
>TRBV29-1|TRBJ2-7
CSVGTGTGDYEQYF
>TRBV18|TRBJ1-2
CASSPRDSYGYTF
>TRBV11-2|TRBJ1-2
CASSLGQNYGYTF
>TRBV11-3|TRBJ1-1
CASSSSGGAEAFF
>TRBV3-1/TRBV3-2|TRBJ2-7
CASSQTGTYEQYF
>TRBV10-3|TRBJ2-5
CAISPTGQTTETQYF
>TRBV14|TRBJ1-1
CASSQGPRRAQIDTEAFF
>TRBV19|TRBJ2-7
CASSARLAGYEQYF
>TRBV7-8|TRBJ2-7
CASSLVTGLDEQYF
>TRBV5-4|TRBJ1-4
CASSLGGGNEKLFF
>TRBV30|TRBJ1-5
CAWSGGRREKAQHF
>TRBV10-3|TRBJ2-3
CAISETGTSGNSLDTQYF
>TRBV6-5|TRBJ2-7
CASAMGQFSYEQYF
>TRBV3-1/TRBV3-2|TRBJ1-6
CASTPRDRHSPLHF
>TRBV19|TRBJ1-6
CASSMTGPDEAPLHF
>TRBV18|TRBJ2-1
CASSPGLAGYNEQFF
>TRBV12-5|TRBJ1-3
CASGSGTGGAGGNTIYF
>TRBV7-2|TRBJ2-7
CASSLGSQGDYEQYF
>TRBV4-1|TRBJ1-2
CASSQVGQGYGYTF
>TRBV24-1|TRBJ1-2
CATSDRGYRGYTF
>TRBV7-2|TRBJ1-1
CASSLNRGQWAEAFF
>TRBV6-5|TRBJ2-7
CASSYADTTFF
>TRBV25-1|TRBJ1-2
CASSEPRLGAWGGYTF
>TRBV2|TRBJ2-2
CASSAGGLGGELFF
>TRBV27|TRBJ2-5
CASRRAGGSETQYF
>TRBV12-3/TRBV12-4|TRBJ2-7
CASSPGVLYEQYF
>TRBV28|TRBJ1-2
CASSFRGVGGYTF
>TRBV20-1|TRBJ1-2
CSAAGDWGYTF
>TRBV7-9|TRBJ1-1
CASSLSPTEAFF
>TRBV19|TRBJ1-6
CASSINRFGTGTYNSPLHF
>TRBV7-9|TRBJ2-7
CASSLVTSGSSYEQYF
>TRBV10-2|TRBJ1-6
CANPRDKNSPLHF
>TRBV3-1/TRBV3-2|TRBJ2-7
CASSPTSGEYEQYF
>TRBV7-9|TRBJ2-1
CASSLVGLADYNEQFF
>TRBV27|TRBJ1-4
CASSSWDRREKLFF